The rows below give T cell receptor beta chains drawn from one sample of a study of shared clonotypes between healthy human individuals. Sequenced by immunoSEQ multiplex PCR; TCRdb stores in-frame clones only, minus some. The table lists 2 million to 3 million clones, under 95% of them singletons, with more than 0.35% in the top ten. Sequencing was performed on naive CD4+ T cells from PBMCs. The source of these receptors is a man between 18 and 29 years old in good health. Some clones in this sample may be carry-over from other donors' samples. The CDR3 runs from the conserved cysteine through the conserved F or W. A D gene is named only where the DNA matches it firmly. Rows give clone size only sometimes, using once, few, many, or a class for an expanded clone.

clone_size,v_call,j_call,d_call,cdr3_nt,cdr3_aa
-,TRBV10-3,TRBJ2-7,-,TGTGCCATCAGTGAGTCGCGGGGCCGATACGAGCAGTACTTC,CAISESRGRYEQYF
-,TRBV13,TRBJ2-5,TRBD1,TGTGCCAGCAGTCGGACAGGGGCTTTAGTAGAGACCCAGTACTTC,CASSRTGALVETQYF
-,TRBV30,TRBJ2-7,TRBD2,TGTGCCTGGAGGACTAGCGGCTACGAGCAGTACTTC,CAWRTSGYEQYF
-,TRBV18,TRBJ1-1,-,TGTGCCAGCTCAACGGACCAGGAACTCGAGGGTATGAACACTGAAGCTTTCTTT,CASSTDQELEGMNTEAFF
-,TRBV18,TRBJ1-4,-,TGTGCCAGCGGCAGCCAGGGAGCAGGTGAAAAACTGTTTTTT,CASGSQGAGEKLFF
-,TRBV18,TRBJ2-5,-,TGTGCCAGCTCACTCCTGAGAGTAGCGGCATCTCAAGAGACCCAGTACTTC,CASSLLRVAASQETQYF
-,TRBV21-1,TRBJ1-2,-,TGTGCCAACGGGCGGGGGGGACAGAACTATGGCTACACCTTC,CANGRGGQNYGYTF
-,TRBV7-2,TRBJ1-2,-,TGTGCCAGCAGCCTGGGGGGGAATCAGACCTTC,CASSLGGNQTF
-,TRBV5-1,TRBJ1-5,-,TGCGCCAGCAGCTTGGTTGGGGATCAGCCCCAGCATTTT,CASSLVGDQPQHF
-,TRBV18,TRBJ2-1,TRBD2,TGTGCCAGCTCACCACTGACTAGCGGGAGCTACAATGAGCAGTTCTTC,CASSPLTSGSYNEQFF
-,TRBV19,TRBJ2-5,-,TGTGCCACCACTCCTGGGGCCCGCCGGGAGACCCAGTACTTC,CATTPGARRETQYF
-,TRBV5-4,TRBJ2-1,TRBD1,TGTGCCAGCAGCTTGGTAGGGACAGGATACAATGAGCAGTTCTTC,CASSLVGTGYNEQFF
-,TRBV7-2,TRBJ1-1,-,TGTGCCAGCAGCTTAGCTCGGGGGAAGACTTTCTTT,CASSLARGKTFF
-,TRBV27,TRBJ2-1,TRBD2,TGTGCCAGCAGTTCTAGACTAGCGGCCTTAGCGAGCTCCTACAATGAGCAGTTCTTC,CASSSRLAALASSYNEQFF
once,TRBV27,TRBJ1-5,TRBD1,TGTGCCAGCAAAAATCGTTCGACAGGGGGCGGCAATCAGCCCCAGCATTTT,CASKNRSTGGGNQPQHF
-,TRBV11-2,TRBJ2-2,-,TGTGCCAGCAGCTTAGCGGGGAAGTACACCGGGGAGCTGTTTTTT,CASSLAGKYTGELFF
-,TRBV7-3,TRBJ2-1,-,TGTGCCAGCAGCTTAGTTGCCAGCCAGGGGCCCTACAATGAGCAGTTCTTC,CASSLVASQGPYNEQFF
few,TRBV30,TRBJ1-1,-,TGTGCCTGGAGTGTAGAGGACGAAGCTTTCTTT,CAWSVEDEAFF
-,TRBV2,TRBJ2-5,TRBD2,TGTGCCAGCAGTGAAGGCCTAGCGGGGGGCCAAGAGACCCAGTACTTC,CASSEGLAGGQETQYF
-,TRBV15,TRBJ2-7,-,TGTGCCACCAGCGTAAACAGACTATACTACGAGCAGTACTTC,CATSVNRLYYEQYF
-,TRBV28,TRBJ2-1,TRBD2,TGTGCCCGCAGTTCGGGGGGGCAGCGGGGTAATGAGCAGTTCTTC,CARSSGGQRGNEQFF
-,TRBV6-5,TRBJ2-7,TRBD2,TGTGCCAGCAAGGGGCCGGGAGGGCCGGGCGAGCAGTACTTC,CASKGPGGPGEQYF
-,TRBV5-1,TRBJ1-3,TRBD1,TGCGCCAGCAGCCCAGGGGGCTCTGGAAACACCATATATTTT,CASSPGGSGNTIYF
-,TRBV2,TRBJ1-5,TRBD1,TGTGCCAGCAGTCCCGACAGGGGGCAACAGCCCCAGCATTTT,CASSPDRGQQPQHF
-,TRBV7-3,TRBJ1-1,-,TGTGCCAGCAGGGAACGGACTGAGGGCACTGAAGCTTTCTTT,CASRERTEGTEAFF
-,TRBV20-1,TRBJ2-3,-,TGCAGTGCTACCCAGACAGATACGCAGTATTTT,CSATQTDTQYF
-,TRBV2,TRBJ2-6,TRBD1,TGTGCCAGCACCCTAAGGGGGACAGGGGAAGCTGGGGCCAACGTCCTGACTTTC,CASTLRGTGEAGANVLTF
-,TRBV5-1,TRBJ1-2,-,TGCGCCAGCAGCTTGAAACAGGGTGACGATGGCTACACCTTC,CASSLKQGDDGYTF
-,TRBV15,TRBJ2-7,-,TGTGCCACCAGCAGAGGCCTGAAGGGGCAGTACTTC,CATSRGLKGQYF
-,TRBV6-5,TRBJ2-7,TRBD1,TGTGCCAGCAGCCGACAGGGTGGCTACTACGAGCAGTACTTC,CASSRQGGYYEQYF
-,TRBV5-1,TRBJ2-3,-,TGCGCCAGCAGCGGACCACAGGGCGCAGATACGCAGTATTTT,CASSGPQGADTQYF
-,TRBV30,TRBJ1-5,-,TGTGCCTGGAGTGAGGGGAATCAGCCCCAGCATTTT,CAWSEGNQPQHF
once,TRBV2,TRBJ1-2,-,TGTGCCAGCAGCAAGGACGGCAATGGCTACACCTTC,CASSKDGNGYTF
-,TRBV15,TRBJ2-5,-,TGTGCCACCAGCAGAGGCGTGCCCACTCCGGAGACCCAGTACTTC,CATSRGVPTPETQYF
-,TRBV4-2,TRBJ2-7,-,TGTGCCAGCAGCCTAGTCTCCTACGAGCAGTACTTC,CASSLVSYEQYF
-,TRBV5-1,TRBJ1-3,-,TGCGCCAGCAGCTTGGACAGCCGCTCTGGAAACACCATATATTTT,CASSLDSRSGNTIYF
-,TRBV11-3,TRBJ1-1,TRBD1,TGTGCCAGCAGCCAACAGGGGGCGGTCGGTGAAGCTTTCTTT,CASSQQGAVGEAFF
-,TRBV30,TRBJ1-3,-,TGTGCCTGGAGTATGGGGGCCGGAAACACCATATATTTT,CAWSMGAGNTIYF
-,TRBV18,TRBJ2-7,TRBD1,TGTGCCAGCTCACCACCGACAGGGGGACGGTTCGAGCAGTACTTC,CASSPPTGGRFEQYF
-,TRBV11-2,TRBJ2-3,-,TGTGCCAGCAGTTCGTCTAGCGGCACAGATACGCAGTATTTT,CASSSSSGTDTQYF
-,TRBV4-3,TRBJ1-3,-,TGCGCCAGCAGCCACGCCCCCCAGTGGGGCTCTGGAAACACCATATATTTT,CASSHAPQWGSGNTIYF
-,TRBV6-1,TRBJ2-1,-,TGTGCCAGCAGTCAAATCTGGGTTGGAAGCAATGAGCAGTTCTTC,CASSQIWVGSNEQFF
once,TRBV28,TRBJ1-1,-,TGTGCCAGCAGTTTATACAGAGAAGCTTTCTTT,CASSLYREAFF
-,TRBV27,TRBJ2-1,-,TGTGCCAGCAGTTTAGTCGTGCCCGCTAAGGGGTACAATGAGCAGTTCTTC,CASSLVVPAKGYNEQFF
few,TRBV7-9,TRBJ2-1,TRBD2,TGTGCCAGCAGCTTAGCGCGTGTTAGCGGGAGTAGGAAGTTCTTC,CASSLARVSGSRKFF
-,TRBV28,TRBJ1-2,-,TGTGCCAGCAGTAGGGGATCAGTCTATGGCTACACCTTC,CASSRGSVYGYTF